This T cell receptor beta chain was sequenced in a study of tumor and adjacent non-tumor tissue in lung cancer. At the level of the study: Patients were aged about 31 to 85, nine to eleven men and 5 women, stage I to III.

Concerning this clonotype itself: Its antigen is undetermined. One end of the junction is discordant with germline, which a read error may explain.

Study-level results: Compared with tumor, normal lung showed significantly lower TCR diversity.

The CDR3 is 14 residues long. CDR1 and CDR2 (germline): DFQATT, SNEGSKA (reference sequence). TCRbeta libraries were built with three rounds of nested PCR, modified from ARM-PCR. TCRdb independently ran MiXCR on the multiplex PCR reads; one entry per CDR3 protein. The sample includes about 93,000 distinct CDR3 sequences, about 70% of them seen just once. This sample's RNA came from whole unsorted tissue. The sample was lung tumor tissue. J is TRBJ2-3 and V is TRBV20-1, with 7 positions matching TRBD2. The TCR was taken from a man aged 60-69 years with non-small cell lung cancer. The CDR3, as DNA: TGTAGTGCTGATGGCGGGGGAGCTCGCGATACGCAGTATTTT. It is translated as CSADGGGARDTQYF.